The 3 T cell receptor beta chains below all came from one sample that was sequenced in a study of blood T cell repertoires in COVID-19. Some clones are missing from TCRdb's copy, which holds only in-frame ones; the method was immunoSEQ multiplex PCR. The profile shows about 150,000 clones, approximately 90% of them singletons. Sequencing was performed on PBMCs or T cells enriched from blood (not recorded which). The receptors shown here come from a woman aged 50 to 60 who had recovered from COVID-19.

This chain's CDR3 is CASSLAGGQGDTQYF. The CDR3 DNA follows: TGTGCCAGCAGCTTGGCGGGGGGCCAGGGAGATACGCAGTATTTT. The chain couples TRBV5-4 to TRBJ2-3; weak D call: TRBD2 (7 bases). This CDR3 has 15 residues. With 0 bases removed from V and 5 bases from J, the gap between germline ends came to 13 bases. Germline CDR1 and CDR2: SGHNT and YYREEE (reference sequence).

The chain recombines TRBV18 with TRBJ1-6; tentative D call: TRBD1 (6 bases). V dropped 3 bases and J dropped 7 bases, with 10 bases sitting between them. Germline assignment: CDR1 KGHSH and CDR2 LQKENI. The CDR3 runs to 14 residues. In DNA, the CDR3 is TGTGCCAGCTCACCGGACAGAGTCAATTCACCCCTCCACTTT. It specifies CASSPDRVNSPLHF.

This chain uses TRBV7-3 with TRBJ2-1; 9 bases line up with TRBD2. The junction had 7 bases not matched to a gene; V was cut back by 6 bases and J by 4 bases. CDR3 length equals 15 residues. Per germline, CDR1 SGHTA and CDR2 FQGTGA. The CDR3 DNA is TGTGCCAGCAGTCTCAGCGGGGGGCCTTACAATGAGCAGTTCTTC. This sequence encodes CASSLSGGPYNEQFF.